A single sample gave rise to the 10 T cell receptor beta chains below, sequenced in a study of T cells in Graves' hyperthyroidism and ophthalmopathy. Regions amplified from RNA transcripts were the TCR beta CDR3 regions. The HTBI set primed first-round TCR CDR3 RT-PCR. TCRdb processed the multiplex PCR reads anew with MiXCR; each CDR3 protein has one entry. The sample shows hundreds of thousands of distinct CDR3 sequences, about 15% of them seen only once. Sequencing was carried out using blood. The origin of the receptors is a woman under 40 with Graves' hyperthyroidism.

In this sample, this clonotype turned up many times. The chain couples TRBV19 to TRBJ2-7, with 10 bases identical to TRBD2. V lost 4 bases to trimming and J lost 3 bases; unmatched junction nucleotides: 3. The CDR3 sequence is 14 residues long. The V gene's germline CDR1 is LNHDA and CDR2 SQIVND (reference sequence). The chain's CDR3 is CASSTSGSIYEQYF. Written as DNA, the CDR3 is TGTGCCAGTAGTACTAGCGGGAGTATCTACGAGCAGTACTTC.

This clonotype has just a few counts. The rearrangement joins TRBV10-3 to TRBJ2-3; 13 bases are a match to TRBD2. The V segment lost 5 bases and the J segment 4 bases; nucleotides outside the gene matches: 6. CDR3 size: 16 residues. Germline V gene lookup returns CDR1 ENHRY and CDR2 SYGVKD. The chain's CDR3 is CAISPGTSGKADTQYF. CDR3 nucleotide sequence: TGTGCCATCAGTCCCGGGACTAGCGGGAAGGCAGATACGCAGTATTTT.

This clonotype was observed many times. V is TRBV20-1 and J is TRBJ2-4; D is unresolved. The CDR3 is 14 amino acids. Germline assignment: CDR1 DFQATT and CDR2 SNEGSKA (reference sequence). With 5 bases removed from V and 1 base from J, the gap between germline ends came to 12 bases. The DNA for the CDR3 is TGCAGTGCTTCGGACCCCTCTGCCAAAAACATTCAGTACTTC. It translates to CSASDPSAKNIQYF.

This clonotype was seen at least ten times. V gene TRBV7-2 combines with J gene TRBJ2-5; D not certain. Germline CDR1 and CDR2: SGHTA and FQGNSA. The V end lost 3 bases, the J end lost 5 bases, and 4 bases lay between the germline ends. This CDR3 region has 11 residues. The CDR3 region has the DNA TGTGCCAGCAGCTTCTACGAGACCCAGTACTTC. It translates to CASSFYETQYF.

This clonotype was detected many times. This chain joins TRBV2 and TRBJ2-1, with a weak D call TRBD1 (7 bases). Germline V gives CDR1 SNHLY, CDR2 FYNNEI. Trimming cost V 4 bases and J 8 bases, with 18 bases left between them. This CDR3 contains 15 residues. CDR3 sequence (DNA): TGTGCCAGCAGTGGAGTCAGGGGGGCATTTTATGAGCAGTTCTTC. The encoded protein is CASSGVRGAFYEQFF.

V and J are TRBV28 and TRBJ2-1; TRBD2 aligns across 8 bases. Germline values: CDR1 MDHEN, CDR2 SYDVKM. This CDR3 comprises 11 residues. After removal of 2 bases from V and 12 bases from J, the junction contained 0 bases not matched to a gene. The CDR3 reads CASSLAGGQFF. DNA of the CDR3: TGTGCCAGCAGTTTAGCGGGAGGGCAGTTCTTC.

The sample holds many counts of this clonotype. V usage is TRBV28 and J usage is TRBJ2-7, with D possibly matching TRBD2 (5 bases). V dropped 6 bases and J dropped 2 bases, with 11 bases sitting between them. CDR3 length equals 13 residues. Germline V gene data show CDR1 as MDHEN and CDR2 as SYDVKM. The CDR3 DNA follows: TGTGCCAGCAGACCCGCGGGCGCCTACGAGCAGTACTTC. Encoded protein: CASRPAGAYEQYF.

In this sample, this clonotype turned up many times. Its ends do not fully match the called genes, so a read error is possible. The chain is built from TRBV2 and TRBJ1-5, with 7 bases matching TRBD1. The CDR3 loop spans 16 amino acids. Germline loops: CDR1 SNHLY, CDR2 FYNNEI. CDR3 coding DNA: TGTGCCAGCTCTTGGCAGGGGGGAGATAGCGATCAGCCCCAGCATTTT. As protein: CASSWQGGDSDQPQHF.

This clonotype was seen only a few times. V usage is TRBV5-5 and J usage is TRBJ1-2; 7 nucleotides line up with TRBD1. Per the germline V gene, CDR1 is SGHKS and CDR2 is YYEKEE (reference sequence). CDR3 length: 14 amino acids. Trimming took 4 bases from V and 7 from J; bases not matched to a gene: 10. The CDR3 loop is CASSTGQVLGGYTF. The DNA of the CDR3 is TGTGCCAGCAGCACTGGACAGGTTTTGGGTGGCTACACCTTC.

This chain uses TRBV4-3 with TRBJ2-1; TRBD2 agrees at 7 bases. Germline V gene sequence: CDR1 LGHNA, CDR2 YSLEER. This CDR3 region has 16 residues. V trimming: 4 bases; J trimming: 8 bases; junction bases outside the gene matches: 14. CDR3 loop: CASSRAVSGGRDEQFF. DNA of the CDR3: TGCGCCAGCAGCCGGGCCGTTAGCGGAGGGAGGGATGAGCAGTTCTTC.